The present T cell receptor beta chain was sequenced within a study of T cell responses to AZD1222 COVID-19 vaccine. Study-level points and caveats: Only a handful of AZD1222 recipients were seropositive at baseline.

Trimming pared 3 bases from V and 0 bases from J, leaving 10 bases between. The germline CDR1 and CDR2 sequences are KGHSH and LQKENI. The CDR3 is 15 amino acids. The data were produced by immunoSEQ multiplex PCR, yet TCRdb's version contains in-frame clones alone and is incomplete. The sample has 100,000 or so clones; around 84% are singletons. As to this clone: The target antigen is unknown.

The source of this sequence is an adult in good health. The chain links TRBV18 to TRBJ2-3; D unresolved. Sample: peripheral blood, taken on day 0 of AZD1222 vaccination. The CDR3 loop is CASSPLLTSTDTQYF. The CDR3 region has the DNA TGTGCCAGCTCACCTCTCCTAACTAGCACAGATACGCAGTATTTT.